This T cell receptor beta chain was observed in a study of blood T cell repertoires in COVID-19. Original processing notes: Reference gene primer amplification in the assay estimated nucleated cell counts. Repertoires were generated with immunoSEQ multiplex PCR, while TCRdb's copy carries only in-frame clones and drops some. The V and J calls and clone size are taken from that table; D and trimming were inferred from the DNA. The sample carries about 170,000 clones, 85% recorded once. Per the germline V gene, CDR1 is SGHNT and CDR2 is YYREEE (reference sequence). V was clipped by 3 bases and J by 4 bases, with 17 bases between them. This CDR3 comprises 17 residues.

The sequencing input was peripheral blood. This rearrangement joins TRBV5-4 to TRBJ1-6; maybe TRBD1 (6 bases). The origin of this receptor is a woman aged 80 or over with COVID-19, enrolled during active disease. CDR3 residues: CASSSVGAGGYNSPLHF. CDR3 DNA sequence: TGTGCCAGCAGCTCCGTGGGGGCAGGCGGTTATAATTCACCCCTCCACTTT.